These T cell receptor beta chains were read from a single sample in a study of T cells in Graves' hyperthyroidism and ophthalmopathy. TCRdb itself ran the multiplex PCR reads through MiXCR, one entry per CDR3 protein. The table includes roughly 560,000 distinct CDR3 sequences, roughly 15% detected once. The sequenced material came from blood. The receptors stem from a woman in her thirties or forties with Graves' ophthalmopathy. Both conserved end residues are part of each CDR3.

v_call: TRBV19; j_call: TRBJ1-2; cdr3_aa: CASSKRDRLYGYTF
v_call: TRBV20-1; j_call: TRBJ2-5; cdr3_aa: CSARDFSGRGGMDPQYF
v_call: TRBV12-3/TRBV12-4; j_call: TRBJ1-1; cdr3_aa: CASSRSPGHLNTEAFF
v_call: TRBV12-3/TRBV12-4; j_call: TRBJ1-5; cdr3_aa: CASSFGTAFNQPQHF
v_call: TRBV28; j_call: TRBJ2-5; cdr3_aa: CASSLPGLERETQYF
v_call: TRBV28; j_call: TRBJ2-5; cdr3_aa: CASRNEGFQTQYF
v_call: TRBV6-1; j_call: TRBJ1-5; cdr3_aa: CASRPGRHSNQPQHF
v_call: TRBV27; j_call: TRBJ1-6; cdr3_aa: CASSFGRGNNSPLHF
v_call: TRBV6-2/TRBV6-3; j_call: TRBJ1-1; cdr3_aa: CASSYSTTEAFF
v_call: TRBV5-5; j_call: TRBJ1-2; cdr3_aa: CASSLAVTNPGGYTF
v_call: TRBV19; j_call: TRBJ1-1; cdr3_aa: CASSNPFKENTEAFF
v_call: TRBV25-1; j_call: TRBJ1-2; cdr3_aa: CASSEYGSYTF
v_call: TRBV7-9; j_call: TRBJ1-1; cdr3_aa: CASSLVDRGAFF
v_call: TRBV13; j_call: TRBJ2-4; cdr3_aa: CASSLTQENIQYF
v_call: TRBV6-1; j_call: TRBJ1-1; cdr3_aa: CASSENLRAEAFF
v_call: TRBV20-1; j_call: TRBJ2-7; cdr3_aa: CSARRQLGTSGSDSYEQYF
v_call: TRBV28; j_call: TRBJ1-2; cdr3_aa: CASSLQENGYTF
v_call: TRBV9; j_call: TRBJ2-5; cdr3_aa: CASSAGTRRETQYF